This T cell receptor beta chain was observed in a study of T cells in Graves' hyperthyroidism and ophthalmopathy. This CDR3 region has 12 residues. Per the germline V gene, CDR1 is MDHEN and CDR2 is SYDVKM. V was cut by 3 bases and J by 6 bases, with 9 bases left in between. TCR beta CDR3 regions were amplified from RNA transcripts. First-round RT-PCR with HTBI primers amplified the TCR CDR3 region. TCRdb re-analysed the multiplex PCR reads in MiXCR, keeping a single row per CDR3 protein. The sample has about 300,000 distinct CDR3 sequences; approximately 12% are singletons. Used for diagnoses were clinical symptoms, serum thyroxine and TRAb, thyroid ultrasound and orbital computed tomography. This clonotype was found many times.

The sequence came from a woman aged 25-40 years with Graves' hyperthyroidism that later progressed to Graves' ophthalmopathy. Sequencing was carried out using blood. The chain couples TRBV28 to TRBJ2-7; D unclear. Here the CDR3 DNA reads TGTGCCAGCAGTTTGTCACCTTTCGAGCAGTACTTC. Protein product: CASSLSPFEQYF.